This T cell receptor beta chain was recovered during a study of CD8 T cells in Susac syndrome. Random hexamers were used to reverse transcribe an amount of about 0.5 to 1 ug RNA. TCRdb fed the immunoSEQ multiplex PCR reads into MiXCR, producing one record per CDR3 protein. The profile shows about 120,000 distinct CDR3 sequences, around 94% of them singletons. CDR3 length equals 14 residues. Germline assignment: CDR1 DFQATT and CDR2 SNEGSKA (reference sequence). With 6 bases removed from V and 1 base from J, the gap between germline ends came to 15 bases. The rearrangement links TRBV20-1 to TRBJ1-1, with unresolved D. The specimen was CD4+ T cells from PBMCs. This TCR derives from a human donor in good health. In nucleotides, the CDR3 is TGCAGTGCCCCAACCCCGGGCAAGAACACTGAAGCTTTCTTT. Translation: CSAPTPGKNTEAFF.